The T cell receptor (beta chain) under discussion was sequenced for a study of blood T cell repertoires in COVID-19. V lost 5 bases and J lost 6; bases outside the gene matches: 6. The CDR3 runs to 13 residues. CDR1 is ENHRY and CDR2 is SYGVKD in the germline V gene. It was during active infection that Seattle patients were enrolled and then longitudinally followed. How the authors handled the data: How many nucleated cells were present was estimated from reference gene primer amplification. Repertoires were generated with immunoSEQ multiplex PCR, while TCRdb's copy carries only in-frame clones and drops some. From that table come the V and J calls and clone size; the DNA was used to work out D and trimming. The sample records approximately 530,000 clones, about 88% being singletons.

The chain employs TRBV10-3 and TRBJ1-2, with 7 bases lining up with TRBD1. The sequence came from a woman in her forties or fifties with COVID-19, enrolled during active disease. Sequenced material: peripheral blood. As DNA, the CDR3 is TGTGCCATCAGTATACCCAGGGGGGATGGCTACACCTTC. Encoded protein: CAISIPRGDGYTF.